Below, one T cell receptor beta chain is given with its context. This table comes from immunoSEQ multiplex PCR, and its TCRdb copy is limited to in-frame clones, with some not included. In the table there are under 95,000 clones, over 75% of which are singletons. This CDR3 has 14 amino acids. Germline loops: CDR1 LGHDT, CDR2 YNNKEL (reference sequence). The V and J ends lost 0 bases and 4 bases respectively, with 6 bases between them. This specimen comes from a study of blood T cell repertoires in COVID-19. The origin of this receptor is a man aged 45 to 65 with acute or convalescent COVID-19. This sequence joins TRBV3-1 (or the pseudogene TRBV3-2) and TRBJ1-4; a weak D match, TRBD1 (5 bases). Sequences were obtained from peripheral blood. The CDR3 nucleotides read TGTGCCAGCAGCCAAGACGGGGGTAATGAAAAACTGTTTTTT. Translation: CASSQDGGNEKLFF.